The 9 T cell receptor beta chains presented below share a single source sample, sequenced in a study of blood T cell repertoires in COVID-19. Clones were read by immunoSEQ multiplex PCR, and TCRdb kept only the in-frame ones, dropping some. This sample has around 250,000 clones; 70% to 90% occur once, and the top ten carry around 15%. The sequencing sample was made of PBMCs or T cells enriched from blood (not recorded which). Receptors originate from a man between 18 and 29 years old who had recovered from COVID-19.

CDR3 nucleotides: TGTGCCAGCAGCTGGGGACAGGATGGCTACACCTTC. This translates into CASSWGQDGYTF. This chain connects TRBV11-1 to TRBJ1-2, with 8 bases identical to TRBD1. Per germline, CDR1 SGHAT and CDR2 FQDESV (reference sequence). V lost 4 bases, J lost 6 bases, and 1 base stayed unmatched. The CDR3 consists of 12 residues.

There are a few counts of this clone. The rearrangement links TRBV7-9 to TRBJ1-6; unclear D gene. This CDR3 spans 15 amino acids. Trimming took 2 bases from V and 5 from J, leaving 10 bases between them. Germline V gene data show CDR1 as SEHNR and CDR2 as FQNEAQ (reference sequence). The chain's CDR3 is CASSLNGLDNSPLHF. The CDR3 DNA reads as TGTGCCAGCAGCTTAAACGGACTCGATAATTCACCCCTCCACTTT.

The chain is built from TRBV7-6 and TRBJ2-5, with 10 bases fitting TRBD2. Trimming cost V 5 bases and J 4 bases; bases outside gene matches: 10. Germline CDR1 SGHVS, CDR2 FNYEAQ. There are 16 residues in the CDR3. The CDR3 region is CASSRGLAGGGETQYF. DNA of the CDR3: TGTGCCAGCAGCCGGGGGTTAGCGGGAGGAGGAGAGACCCAGTACTTC.

The chain recombines TRBV18 with TRBJ1-1, with D perhaps TRBD1 (6 bases). Germline V lookup: CDR1 KGHSH, CDR2 LQKENI. CDR3 size: 15 residues. The V end lost 1 base, the J end lost 1 base, and 10 bases lay between the germline ends. CDR3 in DNA: TGTGCCAGCTCACCACGGGGGGGGCCGAACACTGAAGCTTTCTTT. Its translation: CASSPRGGPNTEAFF.

This chain uses TRBV6-5 with TRBJ1-1; 10 nucleotides match TRBD1. The CDR3 consists of 15 residues. V lost 7 bases and J lost 3; bases outside the gene matches: 8. Germline CDR1 MNHEY, CDR2 SVGAGI. The CDR3 loop is CASTRQGAEYTEAFF. The DNA of the CDR3 is TGTGCCAGCACCCGACAGGGGGCCGAGTACACTGAAGCTTTCTTT.

The chain employs TRBV28 and TRBJ1-1; no clear D. CDR1 is MDHEN, CDR2 SYDVKM, per germline. The CDR3 extends over 13 amino acids. V lost 6 bases, J lost 8 bases, and 16 bases lay in between. The CDR3 sequence: CASSLLMGAEAFF. The CDR3 DNA is TGTGCCAGCAGCCTGCTGATGGGAGCAGAAGCTTTCTTT.

This clone was detected only once. This chain links TRBV5-6 with TRBJ2-2, with D tentatively TRBD1 (6 bases). The length of the CDR3 is 16 residues. Trimming shortened V by 2 bases and J by 5 bases, and 16 bases separated the two germline ends. Per germline, CDR1 SGHDT and CDR2 YYEEEE. CDR3 DNA sequence: TGTGCCAGCAGCTTAGAATTCAGGGGCGGGACCGGGGAGCTGTTTTTT. Translating it yields CASSLEFRGGTGELFF.

This clone was seen just once. CDR3 loop: CAWTSGSGTDTQYF. In DNA form, the CDR3 reads TGTGCCTGGACTAGCGGGAGCGGGACAGATACGCAGTATTTT. The chain couples TRBV30 to TRBJ2-3; 10 bases are a match to TRBD2. V shed 4 bases, J shed 3 bases, and the junction held 4 bases outside the gene matches. The germline CDR1 and CDR2 sequences are GTSNPN and SVGIG (reference sequence). The length of the CDR3 is 14 residues.

The rearrangement uses TRBV24-1 and TRBJ2-1; a possible D gene is TRBD1 (6 bases). Germline assignment: CDR1 KGHDR and CDR2 SFDVKD. This CDR3 region has 17 residues. Trimming took off 2 bases at V and 0 bases at J, with 13 bases between the two ends. This CDR3 reads CATSDSYRESSYNEQFF. DNA for the CDR3: TGTGCCACCAGTGATTCGTACAGGGAGAGCTCCTACAATGAGCAGTTCTTC.